These 3 T cell receptor beta chains share one sample of origin, sequenced in a study of CXCR3-negative and CXCR3-positive naive CD8 T cells. cDNA libraries for TRB were generated by 5' RACE incorporating UMI labels. Reprocessing the 5' RACE reads, TCRdb reports a single entry for every CDR3 protein and omits DNA. This listing includes roughly 89,000 distinct CDR3 sequences. Sequencing used naive CXCR3- CD8+ T cells from blood. The subset: CD45RO-CCR7+CD27+CD95- naive CD8+ T cells lacking CXCR3 (TNR3-). The receptor source for this set is a human donor in good health. Some clones in this sample may be carry-over from other donors' samples.

This rearrangement joins TRBV27 to TRBJ2-5; TCRdb outputs TRBD1, but without DNA this stays unchecked. Per germline, CDR1 MNHEY and CDR2 SMNVEV (reference sequence). The CDR3 totals 14 residues. The chain's CDR3 is CASSSTGDGETQYF.

The gene calls are TRBV28 and TRBJ2-1; TCRdb's D call of TRBD1 is untestable without DNA. The germline CDR1 and CDR2 sequences are MDHEN and SYDVKM. This CDR3 is built from 19 residues. CDR3 amino acids: CASTISTYRDLRRGNEQFF.

The CDR3 region is CASAASGSRNTDTQYF. V is TRBV12-3 or TRBV12-4 and J is TRBJ2-3; the D call of TRBD1 rests on TCRdb alone, since no DNA is present to check it. The CDR3 is 16 amino acids.